These T cell receptor beta chains were read from a single sample in a study of blood T cell repertoires in COVID-19. Libraries were prepared by immunoSEQ multiplex PCR; TCRdb keeps only in-frame clonotypes and omits some of them. Counted here are some 120,000 clones, around 89% occurring once; the ten biggest clones make up about a fifth. The specimen sequenced was peripheral blood. The receptors shown here come from a human donor with acute or convalescent COVID-19. The donor label of this sample is uncertain. Both conserved end residues are part of each CDR3. Fields, in order: J gene, V gene, CDR3 length, CDR3 protein.

J gene: TRBJ2-5; V gene: TRBV27; CDR3 length: 15; CDR3 protein: CASSPTPSAQETQYF
J gene: TRBJ2-4; V gene: TRBV2; CDR3 length: 16; CDR3 protein: CASRRPGQGGKNIQYF
J gene: TRBJ2-5; V gene: TRBV7-8; CDR3 length: 14; CDR3 protein: CASSLGGRGETQYF
J gene: TRBJ1-2; V gene: TRBV2; CDR3 length: 12; CDR3 protein: CASSADFYGYTF
J gene: TRBJ1-2; V gene: TRBV7-8; CDR3 length: 15; CDR3 protein: CASSHQTGGNYGYTF
J gene: TRBJ2-1; V gene: TRBV9; CDR3 length: 18; CDR3 protein: CASSAAAASGRWGNEQFF
J gene: TRBJ1-2; V gene: TRBV3-1/TRBV3-2; CDR3 length: 18; CDR3 protein: CASSNYQGGSGGGDGYTF
J gene: TRBJ2-2; V gene: TRBV18; CDR3 length: 15; CDR3 protein: CASSPPASHTGELFF
J gene: TRBJ1-1; V gene: TRBV27; CDR3 length: 13; CDR3 protein: CASSQGRSTEAFF
J gene: TRBJ1-5; V gene: TRBV6-2/TRBV6-3; CDR3 length: 16; CDR3 protein: CASSTPQGRSNQPQHF
J gene: TRBJ1-4; V gene: TRBV19; CDR3 length: 16; CDR3 protein: CASLGQDYSTNEKLFF
J gene: TRBJ1-1; V gene: TRBV30; CDR3 length: 14; CDR3 protein: CAWNPGTGRTEAFF
J gene: TRBJ1-2; V gene: TRBV28; CDR3 length: 13; CDR3 protein: CASSQDRAYGYTF
J gene: TRBJ2-3; V gene: TRBV5-6; CDR3 length: 13; CDR3 protein: CASSYPGGIGQYF
J gene: TRBJ1-5; V gene: TRBV27; CDR3 length: 15; CDR3 protein: CASSSQGGGNQPQHF
J gene: TRBJ2-7; V gene: TRBV7-8; CDR3 length: 16; CDR3 protein: CASSLASARVPYEQYF
J gene: TRBJ1-5; V gene: TRBV6-5; CDR3 length: 14; CDR3 protein: CASSYRLGNQPQHF
J gene: TRBJ2-2; V gene: TRBV9; CDR3 length: 13; CDR3 protein: CASSVGNRGELFF
J gene: TRBJ2-5; V gene: TRBV27; CDR3 length: 15; CDR3 protein: CASSLSASGGETQYF
J gene: TRBJ1-5; V gene: TRBV29-1; CDR3 length: 13; CDR3 protein: CSVAGGGNQPQHF
J gene: TRBJ2-3; V gene: TRBV10-3; CDR3 length: 16; CDR3 protein: CAISSGGGRGTDTQYF
J gene: TRBJ1-1; V gene: TRBV29-1; CDR3 length: 12; CDR3 protein: CSVEDAGRGAFF
J gene: TRBJ2-3; V gene: TRBV5-1; CDR3 length: 17; CDR3 protein: CASSSGVVSGSTDTQYF
J gene: TRBJ2-4; V gene: TRBV6-2/TRBV6-3; CDR3 length: 20; CDR3 protein: CASSYLAGTSGIVAKNIQYF
J gene: TRBJ1-6; V gene: TRBV7-9; CDR3 length: 16; CDR3 protein: CASSDREISYNSPLHF
J gene: TRBJ1-6; V gene: TRBV11-3; CDR3 length: 16; CDR3 protein: CASSLAGGHHNSPLHF
J gene: TRBJ2-7; V gene: TRBV19; CDR3 length: 14; CDR3 protein: CASSISGSSYEQYF
J gene: TRBJ2-5; V gene: TRBV5-1; CDR3 length: 15; CDR3 protein: CASSVSTGGVKTQYF
J gene: TRBJ2-1; V gene: TRBV6-5; CDR3 length: 13; CDR3 protein: CASRQGGYNEQFF
J gene: TRBJ2-5; V gene: TRBV25-1; CDR3 length: 14; CDR3 protein: CASSPSTRDETQYF
J gene: TRBJ2-1; V gene: TRBV29-1; CDR3 length: 16; CDR3 protein: CSVEGGSYYKYNEQFF
J gene: TRBJ2-5; V gene: TRBV11-2; CDR3 length: 13; CDR3 protein: CASSSRPGLVQYF
J gene: TRBJ1-2; V gene: TRBV29-1; CDR3 length: 14; CDR3 protein: CSVEFAGGNYGYTF
J gene: TRBJ2-1; V gene: TRBV19; CDR3 length: 12; CDR3 protein: CASSISGGEQFF
J gene: TRBJ2-1; V gene: TRBV18; CDR3 length: 15; CDR3 protein: CASSPGLAGAWEQFF
J gene: TRBJ1-5; V gene: TRBV27; CDR3 length: 14; CDR3 protein: CASSLRGNNQPQHF
J gene: TRBJ2-7; V gene: TRBV28; CDR3 length: 13; CDR3 protein: CASSLGTGGEQYF
J gene: TRBJ2-7; V gene: TRBV6-5; CDR3 length: 12; CDR3 protein: CASSYLRGEQYF
J gene: TRBJ1-1; V gene: TRBV5-4; CDR3 length: 15; CDR3 protein: CASSSPGQANTEAFF
J gene: TRBJ1-2; V gene: TRBV6-2/TRBV6-3; CDR3 length: 16; CDR3 protein: CASSYGTVKGTNGYTF
J gene: TRBJ2-1; V gene: TRBV9; CDR3 length: 16; CDR3 protein: CASSISGTSGSNEQFF
J gene: TRBJ2-3; V gene: TRBV5-1; CDR3 length: 17; CDR3 protein: CASSVGLAWSGTDTQYF
J gene: TRBJ2-2; V gene: TRBV4-2; CDR3 length: 16; CDR3 protein: CASSPEVAANTGELFF
J gene: TRBJ1-1; V gene: TRBV19; CDR3 length: 15; CDR3 protein: CASSIDSSRPREAFF
J gene: TRBJ2-3; V gene: TRBV11-3; CDR3 length: 15; CDR3 protein: CASSSPGLATDTQYF
J gene: TRBJ1-2; V gene: TRBV15; CDR3 length: 18; CDR3 protein: CATSRARQGTIANYGYTF
J gene: TRBJ2-3; V gene: TRBV7-2; CDR3 length: 15; CDR3 protein: CASSSPGTSRDTQYF
J gene: TRBJ2-2; V gene: TRBV27; CDR3 length: 16; CDR3 protein: CASSLFLAANTGELFF
J gene: TRBJ2-5; V gene: TRBV5-1; CDR3 length: 16; CDR3 protein: CASSLGGLAGQETQYF
J gene: TRBJ1-2; V gene: TRBV7-3; CDR3 length: 14; CDR3 protein: CASSVSGAGYGYTF
J gene: TRBJ1-4; V gene: TRBV27; CDR3 length: 14; CDR3 protein: CASSPGLVGEKLFF
J gene: TRBJ1-3; V gene: TRBV6-5; CDR3 length: 15; CDR3 protein: CASSPPGGLGNTIYF
J gene: TRBJ2-5; V gene: TRBV7-9; CDR3 length: 16; CDR3 protein: CASSSSYTGVQETQYF
J gene: TRBJ2-1; V gene: TRBV29-1; CDR3 length: 16; CDR3 protein: CSVEDRYWTKDNEQFF
J gene: TRBJ2-1; V gene: TRBV7-9; CDR3 length: 16; CDR3 protein: CASSPSGGPGLHEQFF
J gene: TRBJ1-2; V gene: TRBV6-5; CDR3 length: 14; CDR3 protein: CASSYGEGGDGYTF
J gene: TRBJ1-5; V gene: TRBV28; CDR3 length: 15; CDR3 protein: CASSFQAGNNQPQHF
J gene: TRBJ1-2; V gene: TRBV7-9; CDR3 length: 14; CDR3 protein: CASSSGHRGYGYTF
J gene: TRBJ1-1; V gene: TRBV13; CDR3 length: 16; CDR3 protein: CASSYQLGQGNTEAFF
J gene: TRBJ2-2; V gene: TRBV5-1; CDR3 length: 17; CDR3 protein: CASSPGLAGIDTGELFF